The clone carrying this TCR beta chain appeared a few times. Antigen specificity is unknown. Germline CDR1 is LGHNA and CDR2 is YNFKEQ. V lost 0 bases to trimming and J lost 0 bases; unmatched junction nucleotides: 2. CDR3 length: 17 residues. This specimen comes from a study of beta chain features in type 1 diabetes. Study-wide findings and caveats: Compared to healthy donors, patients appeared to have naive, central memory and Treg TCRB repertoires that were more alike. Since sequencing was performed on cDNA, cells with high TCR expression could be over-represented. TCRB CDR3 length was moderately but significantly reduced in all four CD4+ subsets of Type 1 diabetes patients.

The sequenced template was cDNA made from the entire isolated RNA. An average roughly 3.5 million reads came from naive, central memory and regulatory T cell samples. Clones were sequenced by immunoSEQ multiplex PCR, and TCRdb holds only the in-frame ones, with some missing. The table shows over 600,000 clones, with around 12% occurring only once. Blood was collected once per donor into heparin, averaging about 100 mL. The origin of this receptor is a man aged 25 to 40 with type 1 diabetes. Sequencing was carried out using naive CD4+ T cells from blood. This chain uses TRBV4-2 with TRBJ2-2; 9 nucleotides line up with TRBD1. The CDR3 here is CASSQDGQGPNTGELFF. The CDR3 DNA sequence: TGTGCCAGCAGCCAAGACGGACAGGGGCCGAACACCGGGGAGCTGTTTTTT.